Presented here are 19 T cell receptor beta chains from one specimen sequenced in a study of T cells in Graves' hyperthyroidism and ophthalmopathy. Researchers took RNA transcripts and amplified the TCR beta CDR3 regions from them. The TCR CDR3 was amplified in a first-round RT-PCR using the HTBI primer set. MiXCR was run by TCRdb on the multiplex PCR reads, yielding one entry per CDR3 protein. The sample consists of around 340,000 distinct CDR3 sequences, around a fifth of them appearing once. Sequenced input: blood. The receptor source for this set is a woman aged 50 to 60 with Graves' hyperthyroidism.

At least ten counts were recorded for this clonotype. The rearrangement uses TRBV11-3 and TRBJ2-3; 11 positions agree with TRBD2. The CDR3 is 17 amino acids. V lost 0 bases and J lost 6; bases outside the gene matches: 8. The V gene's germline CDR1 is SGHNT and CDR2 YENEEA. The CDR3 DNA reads TGTGCCAGCAGCTTAGATATGATAGCGGGAGGGCCCGATACGCAGTATTTT. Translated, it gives CASSLDMIAGGPDTQYF. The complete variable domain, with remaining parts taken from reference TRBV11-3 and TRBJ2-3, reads EAGVVQSPRYKIIEKKQPVAFWCNPISGHNTLYWYLQNLGQGPELLIRYENEEAVDDSQLPKDRFSAERLKGVDSTLKIQPAELGDSAVYLCASSLDMIAGGPDTQYFGPGTRLTVL.

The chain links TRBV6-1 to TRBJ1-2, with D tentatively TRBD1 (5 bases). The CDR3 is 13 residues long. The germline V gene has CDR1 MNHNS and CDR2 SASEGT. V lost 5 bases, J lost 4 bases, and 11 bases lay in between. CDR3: CASSPDSSYGYTF. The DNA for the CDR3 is TGTGCCAGCAGTCCCGACAGTAGCTATGGCTACACCTTC.

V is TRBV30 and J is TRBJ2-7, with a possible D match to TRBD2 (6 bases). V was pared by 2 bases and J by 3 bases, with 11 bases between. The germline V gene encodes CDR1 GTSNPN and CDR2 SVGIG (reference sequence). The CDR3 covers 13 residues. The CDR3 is CAWSHGGFYEQYF. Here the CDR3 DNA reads TGTGCCTGGAGTCACGGGGGATTCTACGAGCAGTACTTC.

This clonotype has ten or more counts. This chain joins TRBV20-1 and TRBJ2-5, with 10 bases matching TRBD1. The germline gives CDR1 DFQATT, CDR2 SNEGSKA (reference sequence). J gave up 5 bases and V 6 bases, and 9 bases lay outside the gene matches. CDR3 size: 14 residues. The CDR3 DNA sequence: TGCAGTGCAACCGGCTGGACAGGGGGGGAGACCCAGTACTTC. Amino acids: CSATGWTGGETQYF.

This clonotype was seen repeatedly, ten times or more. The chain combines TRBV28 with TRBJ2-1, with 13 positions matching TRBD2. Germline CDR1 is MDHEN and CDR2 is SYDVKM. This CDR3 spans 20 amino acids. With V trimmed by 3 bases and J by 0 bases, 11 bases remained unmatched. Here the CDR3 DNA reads TGTGCCAGCAGTTTTGGAGGACTAGCGGGGGCCCTTAGCTCCTACAATGAGCAGTTCTTC. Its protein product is CASSFGGLAGALSSYNEQFF.

CDR3 residues: CASSLGRAAAFF. The DNA of the CDR3 is TGTGCCAGCAGCTTGGGCAGGGCGGCGGCTTTCTTT. The chain uses TRBV7-2 and TRBJ1-1, with D perhaps TRBD1 (5 bases). V lost 3 bases, J lost 11 bases, and 13 bases lay in between. The CDR3 runs to 12 residues. Germline values: CDR1 SGHTA, CDR2 FQGNSA.

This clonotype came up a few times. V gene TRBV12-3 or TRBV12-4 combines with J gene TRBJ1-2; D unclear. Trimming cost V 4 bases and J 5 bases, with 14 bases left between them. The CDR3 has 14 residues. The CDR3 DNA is TGTGCCAGCAGTTCCACCCCCCTGGTATATGGCTACACCTTC. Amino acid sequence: CASSSTPLVYGYTF.

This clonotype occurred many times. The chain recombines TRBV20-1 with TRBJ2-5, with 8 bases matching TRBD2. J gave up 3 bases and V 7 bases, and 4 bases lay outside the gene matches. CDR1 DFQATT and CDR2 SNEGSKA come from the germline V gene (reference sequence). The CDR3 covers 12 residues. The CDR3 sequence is CSVTSGKETQYF. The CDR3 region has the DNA TGCAGTGTTACTAGCGGTAAAGAGACCCAGTACTTC.

In DNA form, the CDR3 reads TGCGCCAGCCGGGATTATAAAGTTACGCAGTATTTT. Its translation is CASRDYKVTQYF. The rearrangement joins TRBV10-2 to TRBJ2-3; D might be TRBD2 (5 bases). Trimming took off 8 bases at V and 8 bases at J, with 14 bases between the two ends. CDR1 and CDR2 from the germline V gene are WSHSY and SAAADI. The length of the CDR3 is 12 residues.

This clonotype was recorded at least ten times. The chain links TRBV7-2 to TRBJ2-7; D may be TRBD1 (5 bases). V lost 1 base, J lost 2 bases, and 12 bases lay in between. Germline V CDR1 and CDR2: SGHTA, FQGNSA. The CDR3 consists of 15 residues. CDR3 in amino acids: CASSLDGQDTYEQYF. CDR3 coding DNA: TGTGCCAGCAGCTTAGACGGCCAGGACACCTACGAGCAGTACTTC.

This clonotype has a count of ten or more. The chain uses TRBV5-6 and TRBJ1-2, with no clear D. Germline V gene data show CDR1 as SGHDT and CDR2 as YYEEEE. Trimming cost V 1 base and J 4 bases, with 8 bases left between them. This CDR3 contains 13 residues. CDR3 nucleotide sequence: TGTGCCAGCAGCTTGCGAGGGCCCTATGGCTACACCTTC. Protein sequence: CASSLRGPYGYTF.

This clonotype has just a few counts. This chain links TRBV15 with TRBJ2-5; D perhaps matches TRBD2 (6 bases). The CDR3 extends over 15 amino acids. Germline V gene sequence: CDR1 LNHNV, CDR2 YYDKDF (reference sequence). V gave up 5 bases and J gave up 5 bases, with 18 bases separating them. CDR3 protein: CATSPGGRREETQYF. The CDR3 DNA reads TGTGCCACCAGCCCTGGGGGGAGGCGAGAGGAGACCCAGTACTTC.

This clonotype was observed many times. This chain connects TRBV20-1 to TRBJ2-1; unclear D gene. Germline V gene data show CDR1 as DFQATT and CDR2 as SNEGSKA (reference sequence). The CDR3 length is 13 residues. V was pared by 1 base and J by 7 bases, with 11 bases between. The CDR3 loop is CSARGLVGNEQFF. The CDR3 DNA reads TGCAGTGCTAGAGGTCTAGTGGGGAATGAGCAGTTCTTC.

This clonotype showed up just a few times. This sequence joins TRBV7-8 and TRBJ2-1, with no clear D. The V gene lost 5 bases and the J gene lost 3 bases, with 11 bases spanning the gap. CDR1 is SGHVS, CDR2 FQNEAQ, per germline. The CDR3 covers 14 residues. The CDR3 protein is CASSAGPIYNEQFF. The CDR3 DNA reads TGTGCCAGCAGCGCAGGACCCATCTACAATGAGCAGTTCTTC.

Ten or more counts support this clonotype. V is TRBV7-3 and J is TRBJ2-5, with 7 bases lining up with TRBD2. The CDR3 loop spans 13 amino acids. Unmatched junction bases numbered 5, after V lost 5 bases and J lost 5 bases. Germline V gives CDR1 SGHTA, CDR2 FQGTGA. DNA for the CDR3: TGTGCCAGCAGCAAGACTAGCCGGGAGACCCAGTACTTC. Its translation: CASSKTSRETQYF.

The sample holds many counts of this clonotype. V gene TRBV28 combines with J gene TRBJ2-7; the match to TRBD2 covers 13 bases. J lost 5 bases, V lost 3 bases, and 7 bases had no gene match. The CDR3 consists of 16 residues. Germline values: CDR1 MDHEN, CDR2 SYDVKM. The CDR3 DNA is TGTGCCAGCAGTTTGCTTACTAGCGGGAGGGATGACGAGCAGTACTTC. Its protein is CASSLLTSGRDDEQYF.

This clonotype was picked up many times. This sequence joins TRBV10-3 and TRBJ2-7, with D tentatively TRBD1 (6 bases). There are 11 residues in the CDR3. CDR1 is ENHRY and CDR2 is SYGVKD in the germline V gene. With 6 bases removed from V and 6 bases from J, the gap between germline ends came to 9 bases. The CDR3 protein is CAIRDRGEQYF. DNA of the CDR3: TGTGCCATCAGGGACAGAGGCGAGCAGTACTTC.

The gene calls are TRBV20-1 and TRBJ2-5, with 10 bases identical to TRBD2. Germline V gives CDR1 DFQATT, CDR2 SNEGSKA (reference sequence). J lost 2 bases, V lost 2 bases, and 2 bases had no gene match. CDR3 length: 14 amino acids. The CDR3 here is CSARKTSGQETQYF. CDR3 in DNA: TGCAGTGCTAGAAAGACTAGCGGGCAAGAGACCCAGTACTTC.

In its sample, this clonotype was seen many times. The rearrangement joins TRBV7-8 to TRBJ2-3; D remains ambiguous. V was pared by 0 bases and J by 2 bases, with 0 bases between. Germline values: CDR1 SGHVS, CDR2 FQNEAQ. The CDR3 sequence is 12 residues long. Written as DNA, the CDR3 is TGTGCCAGCAGCTTAGCCACAGATACGCAGTATTTT. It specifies CASSLATDTQYF. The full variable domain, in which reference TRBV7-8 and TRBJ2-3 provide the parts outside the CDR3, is GAGVSQSPRYKVAKRGQDVALRCDPISGHVSLFWYQQALGQGPEFLTYFQNEAQLDKSGLPSDRFFAERPEGSVSTLKIQRTQQEDSAVYLCASSLATDTQYFGPGTRLTVL.